This T cell receptor (beta chain) derives from a study of T cell repertoires in cytomegalovirus infection. Study-level background: In the study, CMV epitopes included recently identified HLA-C-restricted and well-studied HLA-B-restricted ones. In public TCR beta signatures, there were indications of both CMV infection and matching HLA type. Whole-study results and caveats: Ex vivo, HLA-C-restricted CMV-specific TCR beta clonotypes prevailed over the rest of the response. Of the TCR beta families, the public ones yielded a cumulative frequency that identified carriers of CMV plus the relevant HLA.

A note on this clonotype: Its specificity is not known.

One entry per CDR3 protein results from TCRdb running MiXCR on the reads. The profile shows about 920,000 distinct CDR3 sequences, 31% of them singletons. The length of the CDR3 is 15 residues. Germline V gene lookup returns CDR1 MNHEY and CDR2 SMNVEV (reference sequence). V was cut by 4 bases and J by 2 bases, with 12 bases left in between. This TCR was sampled from a human donor in good health (CMV status not recorded). Some clones in this sample may be carry-over from other donors' samples. The sequencing used cultured CD8+ T cells from PBMCs, collected from culture after CMV antigen stimulation. The chain has TRBV27 and TRBJ1-3; D possibly corresponds to TRBD1 (5 bases). DNA of the CDR3: TGTGCCAGCAGTTACACGGGAGGGGCTGGAAACACCATATATTTT. Translating gives CASSYTGGAGNTIYF.